This T cell receptor (beta chain) originates from a study of T cells in Graves' hyperthyroidism and ophthalmopathy (dated by TCRdb to the late 2010s). In the study overall: Peripheral blood samples were taken at initial diagnosis, before any treatment was given. To identify distinguishing TCR V-J signatures, a discovery cohort of around 100 patients was used, comprising some 45 with Graves' ophthalmopathy and around 57 with stable Graves' hyperthyroidism. For training and testing, the 100 or so patients in the discovery cohort were randomly divided in a 7:3 ratio. The paper reports TCR Vbeta CDR3 sequencing of more than 120 peripheral blood samples: around 45 ophthalmopathy, fewer than 80 hyperthyroidism and some 17 progressor patients. Prospective prediction of ophthalmopathy was tested in an independent validation cohort consisting of 18 to 20 hyperthyroidism patients and 15 to 17 patients who later progressed to ophthalmopathy. In addition, the study compared T-cell repertoires in thyroid tissue and in blood from over 5 Graves' hyperthyroidism patients. Once sampling was done, hyperthyroidism patients were given methimazole at a starting dose of 30 mg daily, whereas ophthalmopathy patients were given high-dose intravenous methylprednisolone.

As to this clonotype: It lacks a known antigen. Relative to the germline gene, one junction end is altered; a read error may explain this.

What the study reported, not specific to this receptor: Blood samples also contained most of the expanded thyroid clonotypes (frequency above 0.001), which suggests that blood repertoires may reflect thyroid immune responses. During validation, the model predicted progression to ophthalmopathy a median of about 5.9 months ahead of onset, with around 71% sensitivity and 72% to 85% specificity. In cross-validation, a model built on a 13 V-J signature told ophthalmopathy apart from stable hyperthyroidism with under 90% sensitivity and approximately 81% specificity, and in testing the same model reached 80%/75%. Sample size was not statistically predetermined, and blinding of investigators to group allocation was not performed.

Amplification of TCR beta CDR3 regions was carried out from RNA transcripts. The TCR CDR3 was subjected to a first round of RT-PCR using the HTBI primer set and the Qiagen OneStep RT-PCR kit. The libraries were constructed in a second round of multiplex PCR and then size-selected and purified. Sequencing of the libraries was done on an Illumina HiSeq2000 using paired-end 100 bp reads. For the original study's pipeline: Raw data were processed with SOAPnuke, discarding reads with adapters, uncalled bases, mean Phred below 15, or no exact constant-primer or identifier match. High-quality paired reads were merged with COPE v1.2.5, and unique nucleotide sequences were defined as clonotypes. Clonotypes were aligned to IMGT TRBV, TRBD and TRBJ reference segments using MiTCR v1.1. Analysis was restricted to V-J combinations with a frequency above 0.0001, which covered 98% to 99.2% of repertoires. A TCS score was defined as the ratio between F50 (clonal expansion) and ExV (chaos), using BLOSUM62-based TCRdist between CDR3 peptides within each V-J. Welch's t-statistics and random forest reduced fewer than 600 V-J features to 13, which were used in a naive Bayes classifier (R e1071). Using fastp trimming at Q25 and MiXCR clonotype assembly, TCRdb reanalyzed the public sequencing data and kept in-frame beta chains. Rows with a matching CDR3 protein are joined into one entry that keeps the most common DNA and genes. TCRdb, rather than the study authors, made the V and J calls. This sample comprises about 300,000 distinct CDR3 sequences, roughly a fifth of them detected only once. Jointly, the top ten make up 35% to 45% of the sample.

In the ophthalmopathy patients, disease was moderately to severely active, with a Clinical Activity Score of 3 or more, a NOSPECS grade of 4 or more, and a duration of less than 3 months. The study excluded patients with uncontrolled infections, other autoimmune diseases, pregnancy or lactation. Diagnoses were established on the basis of clinical symptoms, serum thyroxine and TRAb, thyroid ultrasound, and orbital computed tomography. PBMCs were isolated from 10 ml of fresh peripheral blood by Ficoll-Paque density gradient centrifugation. Trizol reagent was used to extract total RNA, and RNA quality was then checked on an Agilent 2100 Bioanalyzer. The CDR3 goes from the cysteine to the phenylalanine over 15 residues. Just the 45-base CDR3 DNA is kept, in frame starting at base 1. The germline V gene yields ENHRY for CDR1 and SYGVKD for CDR2.

The source is a man in his forties or fifties with Graves' ophthalmopathy. Sequencing used blood. The rearranged segments are TRBV10-3 and TRBJ2-7; 8 of the junction bases match TRBD2. CDR3 region: CANSSTSGSSYEQYF. The bases read TGTGCCAACAGTTCTACTAGCGGATCCTCCTACGAGCAGTACTTC.